These 31 T cell receptor beta chains were all obtained from the same sample, sequenced in a study of cytomegalovirus exposure and HLA in healthy donors. Primers: 60 Vbeta forward and 13 Jbeta reverse. The protocol was immunoSEQ multiplex PCR, while the TCRdb copy is restricted to in-frame clones and leaves out a portion. The profile shows approximately 130,000 clones, under 85% of them singletons. The specimen was PBMCs. All receptors derive from a man aged 18 to 29 in good health and CMV-seropositive.

The CDR3 region is CASSGGLNYGYTF. The CDR3 DNA reads as TGTGCCAGCAGCGGGGGCCTTAACTATGGCTACACCTTC. The chain links TRBV9 to TRBJ1-2; TRBD1 is a possible D gene (5 bases). CDR3 length equals 13 residues. Germline V gene data show CDR1 as SGDLS and CDR2 as YYNGEE. Trimming shortened V by 3 bases and J by 1 base, and 7 bases separated the two germline ends.

This clone has only a few counts. The chain uses TRBV5-1 and TRBJ1-3; D is undetermined. Germline CDR1 SGHRS, CDR2 YFSETQ. The V end was cut by 0 bases, the J end by 0 bases, with 7 bases between. The CDR3 is 15 amino acids. DNA of the CDR3: TGCGCCAGCAGCTTGGGACAAAACTCTGGAAACACCATATATTTT. Protein product: CASSLGQNSGNTIYF.

The chain links TRBV6-5 to TRBJ1-1; D uncertain. Germline assignment: CDR1 MNHEY and CDR2 SVGAGI. The V and J ends lost 5 bases and 3 bases respectively, with 4 bases between them. CDR3 length equals 11 residues. CDR3 nucleotide sequence: TGTGCCAGCAGTCGAGACACTGAAGCTTTCTTT. It translates to CASSRDTEAFF.

The chain has TRBV5-8 and TRBJ2-3; D might be TRBD2 (5 bases). The V end was cut by 4 bases, the J end by 1 base, with 16 bases between. Germline CDR1 and CDR2: SGHTS and YDEGEE. This CDR3 region has 16 residues. The CDR3 loop is CASSLGVQEGTDTQYF. The CDR3 DNA sequence: TGTGCCAGCAGCCTGGGAGTCCAGGAAGGCACAGATACGCAGTATTTT.

This clone turned up a few times. The CDR3 here is CSVDSRLGTEYYSNYGYTF. CDR3 nucleotide sequence: TGCAGCGTTGATAGCCGGCTTGGAACGGAGTACTACTCTAACTATGGCTACACCTTC. V is TRBV29-1 and J is TRBJ1-2; D call uncertain. V lost 3 bases and J 0 bases, leaving 26 bases between the germline ends. Germline V gives CDR1 SQVTM, CDR2 ANQGSEA. This CDR3 region has 19 residues.

The count of this clone is one. The chain has TRBV7-9 and TRBJ2-3; 7 nucleotides match TRBD2. The CDR3 covers 15 residues. Germline lookup yields CDR1 SEHNR and CDR2 FQNEAQ (reference sequence). The J segment lost 2 bases and the V segment lost 0 bases, leaving 2 bases of the junction unmatched. CDR3 coding DNA: TGTGCCAGCAGCTTAGCGCTAGCGGACACAGATACGCAGTATTTT. This codes for CASSLALADTDTQYF.

The gene calls are TRBV29-1 and TRBJ2-4, with D perhaps matching TRBD1 (6 bases). This CDR3 region has 12 residues. V was clipped by 2 bases and J by 12 bases, with 14 bases between them. The germline V gene encodes CDR1 SQVTM and CDR2 ANQGSEA. The chain's CDR3 is CSVEMGASSQYF. The CDR3 bases are TGCAGCGTTGAAATGGGGGCAAGCAGTCAGTACTTC.

This chain links TRBV12-5 with TRBJ1-2; D perhaps matches TRBD1 (5 bases). This CDR3 has 13 residues. In germline, CDR1 is LGHNT, CDR2 FRNRAP. Trimming took 6 bases from V and 7 from J, leaving 15 bases between them. The chain's CDR3 is CASGDTLGSGYTF. As DNA, the CDR3 is TGTGCTAGTGGGGACACCCTCGGTAGTGGCTACACCTTC. Drawing the rest from reference TRBV12-5 and TRBJ1-2, the complete variable domain is DARVTQTPRHKVTEMGQEVTMRCQPILGHNTVFWYRQTMMQGLELLAYFRNRAPLDDSGMPKDRFSAEMPDATLATLKIQPSEPRDSAVYFCASGDTLGSGYTFGSGTRLTVV.

The chain carries TRBV9 and TRBJ1-5; D uncertain. This CDR3 contains 15 residues. CDR1 is SGDLS, CDR2 YYNGEE, per germline. The V end was cut by 2 bases, the J end by 2 bases, with 11 bases between. CDR3 region: CASSVDGSGNQPQHF. In nucleotides, the CDR3 is TGTGCCAGCAGCGTGGATGGTAGCGGCAATCAGCCCCAGCATTTT.

V is TRBV19 and J is TRBJ1-1; 11 positions match TRBD1. Per germline, CDR1 LNHDA and CDR2 SQIVND (reference sequence). With V trimmed by 6 bases and J by 5 bases, 8 bases remained unmatched. The CDR3 contains 15 residues. The CDR3 reads CASSTGQGAGTEAFF. As DNA, the CDR3 is TGTGCCAGTAGCACAGGACAGGGGGCTGGAACTGAAGCTTTCTTT.

This clone was seen a few times. The genes are TRBV9 and TRBJ2-5, with 8 bases matching TRBD2. The CDR3 extends over 16 amino acids. Germline CDR1 is SGDLS and CDR2 is YYNGEE. J was trimmed by 0 bases and V by 0 bases; bases with no gene match: 4. The CDR3 DNA sequence: TGTGCCAGCAGCGTAGGAAGCGGGGGAGACCAAGAGACCCAGTACTTC. As protein: CASSVGSGGDQETQYF.

The rearrangement links TRBV5-1 to TRBJ1-2; D remains unclear. The V gene's germline CDR1 is SGHRS and CDR2 YFSETQ. The germline V and J ends were trimmed by 4 bases and 5 bases, with 15 bases remaining between them. The CDR3 covers 14 residues. In DNA form, the CDR3 reads TGCGCCAGCAGCCTTTTGCCTCAGTCGTATGGCTACACCTTC. Translated, it gives CASSLLPQSYGYTF.

This clone was detected only a few times. J is TRBJ2-3 and V is TRBV9; TRBD2 aligns across 14 bases. V was clipped by 4 bases and J by 1 base; unmatched bases: 2. This CDR3 has 16 residues. CDR1 and CDR2 (germline): SGDLS, YYNGEE. DNA for the CDR3: TGTGCCAGCAGCTTGGGACTAGCGGGGGGCACAGATACGCAGTATTTT. Its translation is CASSLGLAGGTDTQYF.

This clone came up a few times. The V gene is TRBV2, the J gene TRBJ1-1; 7 bases match TRBD1. The CDR3 length is 14 residues. The J segment lost 1 base and the V segment lost 6 bases, leaving 5 bases of the junction unmatched. Per the germline V gene, CDR1 is SNHLY and CDR2 is FYNNEI. The CDR3 nucleotides are TGTGCCAGCAGAGGGACAGCCTGGAACACTGAAGCTTTCTTT. Translating gives CASRGTAWNTEAFF.

This chain connects TRBV27 to TRBJ2-3; D is possibly TRBD2 (6 bases). This CDR3 region has 13 residues. CDR1 and CDR2 (germline): MNHEY, SMNVEV (reference sequence). Trimming took off 6 bases at V and 2 bases at J, with 9 bases between the two ends. The CDR3 loop reads CASRGGFTDTQYF. The CDR3 DNA is TGTGCCAGCAGGGGGGGTTTCACAGATACGCAGTATTTT.

The chain combines TRBV28 with TRBJ1-2; D unclear. The germline V gene has CDR1 MDHEN and CDR2 SYDVKM. This CDR3 comprises 13 residues. V lost 2 bases to trimming and J lost 8 bases, with 12 bases between them. The CDR3 loop reads CASSLESGFGYTF. CDR3 in DNA: TGTGCCAGCAGTTTAGAGTCGGGTTTCGGCTACACCTTC.

V and J are TRBV19 and TRBJ2-7; D may be TRBD2 (6 bases). CDR1 LNHDA and CDR2 SQIVND come from the germline V gene (reference sequence). The CDR3 extends over 14 amino acids. The V gene lost 3 bases and the J gene lost 0 bases, with 9 bases spanning the gap. The CDR3 reads CASSMGGISYEQYF. The DNA of the CDR3 is TGTGCCAGTAGTATGGGCGGGATCTCCTACGAGCAGTACTTC. The full variable domain, in which reference TRBV19 and TRBJ2-7 provide the parts outside the CDR3, is DGGITQSPKYLFRKEGQNVTLSCEQNLNHDAMYWYRQDPGQGLRLIYYSQIVNDFQKGDIAEGYSVSREKKESFPLTVTSAQKNPTAFYLCASSMGGISYEQYFGPGTRLTVT.

The chain links TRBV9 to TRBJ2-7, with D unresolved. The V gene's germline CDR1 is SGDLS and CDR2 YYNGEE. There are 14 residues in the CDR3. V was trimmed by 0 bases and J by 2 bases, leaving 9 bases between them. This chain's CDR3 is CASSVGSFTYEQYF. The DNA for the CDR3 is TGTGCCAGCAGCGTAGGTAGCTTTACCTACGAGCAGTACTTC.

This clone was seen once. This sequence joins TRBV4-1 and TRBJ1-5; TRBD1 is a possible D gene (5 bases). Trimming took off 4 bases at V and 6 bases at J, with 16 bases between the two ends. This CDR3 region has 15 residues. Germline assignment: CDR1 MGHRA and CDR2 YSYEKL. The CDR3 DNA reads TGCGCCAGCAGCCCCGGATATTGGGGGGGTCAGCCCCAGCATTTT. Its translation is CASSPGYWGGQPQHF.

This chain joins TRBV5-1 and TRBJ1-4, with TRBD1 identical over 10 bases. The V gene end was trimmed by 5 bases and the J gene end by 7 bases; junction bases not matched to a gene: 5. The CDR3 is made up of 14 amino acids. The V gene's germline CDR1 is SGHRS and CDR2 YFSETQ. The CDR3: CASSLRDRGEKLFF. For the CDR3, the DNA is TGCGCCAGCAGTTTACGGGACAGGGGTGAAAAACTGTTTTTT. Together with reference TRBV5-1 and TRBJ1-4, the CDR3 gives the full variable domain: KAGVTQTPRYLIKTRGQQVTLSCSPISGHRSVSWYQQTPGQGLQFLFEYFSETQRNKGNFPGRFSGRQFSNSRSEMNVSTLELGDSALYLCASSLRDRGEKLFFGSGTQLSVL.

The rearrangement links TRBV7-8 to TRBJ1-2; a possible D gene is TRBD1 (6 bases). CDR3 length: 17 amino acids. The V and J ends lost 1 base and 2 bases respectively, with 17 bases between them. Germline values: CDR1 SGHVS, CDR2 FQNEAQ. DNA of the CDR3: TGTGCCAGCAGCTTAGAGCTTGGCAGGGGCGGAAACTATGGCTACACCTTC. The encoded protein is CASSLELGRGGNYGYTF.

The chain carries TRBV5-1 and TRBJ1-4, with 7 bases lining up with TRBD1. This CDR3 contains 14 residues. The junction had 5 bases not matched to a gene; V was cut back by 4 bases and J by 5 bases. Germline V gene data show CDR1 as SGHRS and CDR2 as YFSETQ. This CDR3 is CASSAGTENEKLFF. CDR3 coding DNA: TGCGCCAGCAGCGCCGGGACAGAGAATGAAAAACTGTTTTTT.

The V and J genes are TRBV4-1 and TRBJ2-3, with 8 bases aligning to TRBD1. Germline V gives CDR1 MGHRA, CDR2 YSYEKL. After removal of 3 bases from V and 0 bases from J, the junction contained 5 bases not matched to a gene. The CDR3 is 16 residues long. The CDR3 loop is CASSQYRGSSTDTQYF. CDR3 sequence (DNA): TGCGCCAGCAGCCAGTACAGGGGGTCTAGCACAGATACGCAGTATTTT.

This chain connects TRBV5-1 to TRBJ2-2, with D possibly being TRBD1 (6 bases). The V gene lost 3 bases and the J gene lost 5 bases, with 8 bases spanning the gap. Per germline, CDR1 SGHRS and CDR2 YFSETQ. The CDR3 is made up of 13 amino acids. The CDR3 is CASSSGTTGELFF. The DNA for the CDR3 is TGCGCCAGCAGCTCCGGGACAACCGGGGAGCTGTTTTTT. Full variable domain (outside the CDR3, taken from reference TRBV5-1 and TRBJ2-2): KAGVTQTPRYLIKTRGQQVTLSCSPISGHRSVSWYQQTPGQGLQFLFEYFSETQRNKGNFPGRFSGRQFSNSRSEMNVSTLELGDSALYLCASSSGTTGELFFGEGSRLTVL.

The genes are TRBV6-1 and TRBJ1-1; D uncertain. The germline CDR1 and CDR2 sequences are MNHNS and SASEGT. Trimming removed 8 bases at V and 4 bases at J, with 14 bases between. This CDR3 region has 13 residues. The CDR3 nucleotides are TGTGCCAGCTTTCGGGGATACGGCACTGAAGCTTTCTTT. It yields the protein CASFRGYGTEAFF.

The chain couples TRBV30 to TRBJ2-7, with TRBD1 matching 7 bases. Germline V gene data show CDR1 as GTSNPN and CDR2 as SVGIG (reference sequence). Losses at the gene ends were 3 bases for V and 0 bases for J; bases not matched to a gene: 5. The CDR3 covers 14 residues. The CDR3 is CAWRDRLGSYEQYF. The CDR3 region has the DNA TGTGCCTGGAGGGACAGGTTGGGCTCCTACGAGCAGTACTTC.

This sequence joins TRBV28 and TRBJ2-1, with D unclear. CDR3 size: 15 residues. Germline CDR1 reads MDHEN; CDR2 reads SYDVKM. V lost 7 bases, J lost 5 bases, and 18 bases lay in between. CDR3 bases: TGTGCCAGCATTCAATCATTGACTCACCACAATGAGCAGTTCTTC. Translation: CASIQSLTHHNEQFF.

This chain joins TRBV9 and TRBJ2-7; D is perhaps TRBD2 (5 bases). Germline CDR1 is SGDLS and CDR2 is YYNGEE. Trimming cost V 0 bases and J 2 bases, with 12 bases left between them. This CDR3 has 15 amino acids. CDR3 coding DNA: TGTGCCAGCAGCGTAGACGGGCGGGCCGCCTACGAGCAGTACTTC. Protein sequence: CASSVDGRAAYEQYF. Drawing the rest from reference TRBV9 and TRBJ2-7, the complete variable domain is DSGVTQTPKHLITATGQRVTLRCSPRSGDLSVYWYQQSLDQGLQFLIQYYNGEERAKGNILERFSAQQFPDLHSELNLSSLELGDSALYFCASSVDGRAAYEQYFGPGTRLTVT.

This clone showed up just a few times. CDR3 sequence reads: CASSWGQGGYTF. In DNA form, the CDR3 reads TGTGCCAGCAGCTGGGGACAGGGGGGCTACACCTTC. This chain uses TRBV7-9 with TRBJ1-2; 10 bases fit TRBD1. Per germline, CDR1 SEHNR and CDR2 FQNEAQ (reference sequence). The junction had 1 base not matched to a gene; V was cut back by 4 bases and J by 8 bases. This CDR3 has 12 amino acids.

The chain couples TRBV28 to TRBJ1-2; 7 nucleotides line up with TRBD1. With 3 bases clipped from V and 4 bases from J, the junction kept 11 bases outside the gene matches. CDR1 MDHEN and CDR2 SYDVKM come from the germline V gene. This CDR3 has 16 residues. CDR3 sequence reads: CASSFPYPGQPYGYTF. The DNA for the CDR3 is TGTGCCAGCAGTTTCCCTTATCCGGGACAGCCCTATGGCTACACCTTC.

The chain has TRBV27 and TRBJ1-1; 9 bases fit TRBD1. The CDR3 sequence is 16 residues long. V shed 0 bases and J 6 bases; nucleotides not matched to a gene: 8. Germline-derived CDR1 and CDR2 are MNHEY and SMNVEV (reference sequence). The CDR3 here is CASSLSGQGRRAEAFF. The CDR3 DNA follows: TGTGCCAGCAGTTTATCAGGACAGGGGAGGAGGGCTGAAGCTTTCTTT.